The 22 T cell receptor beta chains reported below all come from one sample, sequenced in a study of Ad26.COV2.S vaccination and SARS-CoV-2 variants. Treatment defined: roughly 19 received Ad26.COV2.S at low or high dose, single or two shots; five or six received placebo; per-sample allocation not given. Specimen acquisition occurred on day 63 following the initial vaccine or placebo injection. Clones were read by immunoSEQ multiplex PCR, and TCRdb kept only the in-frame ones, dropping some. The sample holds 300,000 to 500,000 clones, less than 90% seen once. This specimen consisted of peripheral blood, obtained in a trial of Ad26.COV2.S vaccine versus placebo. These TCRs come from a person between 18 and 60 years old who received the Ad26.COV2.S COVID-19 vaccine or a placebo.

For the CDR3, the DNA is TGCAGCGTTGAAGTAGCGGAAGACACAGATACGCAGTATTTT. Amino acid sequence: CSVEVAEDTDTQYF. The rearrangement joins TRBV29-1 to TRBJ2-3; D may be TRBD2 (6 bases). Trimming took off 1 base at V and 2 bases at J, with 10 bases between the two ends. The length of the CDR3 is 14 residues. In germline, CDR1 is SQVTM, CDR2 ANQGSEA.

This chain joins TRBV10-3 and TRBJ1-5; D is unresolved. Germline loops: CDR1 ENHRY, CDR2 SYGVKD. V gave up 0 bases and J gave up 3 bases, with 9 bases separating them. The CDR3 consists of 15 residues. The CDR3 loop is CAISESAPYNQPQHF. The CDR3 DNA sequence: TGTGCCATCAGTGAGTCGGCACCGTACAATCAGCCCCAGCATTTT.

The rearrangement links TRBV10-3 to TRBJ1-4, with 9 bases aligning to TRBD1. V trimming: 0 bases; J trimming: 8 bases; junction bases outside the gene matches: 13. The germline gives CDR1 ENHRY, CDR2 SYGVKD. The CDR3 is 18 amino acids. The CDR3 DNA sequence: TGTGCCATCAGTGAGTCCCTGGTTATGGGACAGGGAAGCGAAAAACTGTTTTTT. Translating it yields CAISESLVMGQGSEKLFF.

This chain joins TRBV29-1 and TRBJ2-2, with D tentatively TRBD2 (6 bases). CDR1 is SQVTM, CDR2 ANQGSEA, per germline. V lost 6 bases and J lost 1, with 12 bases in between. CDR3 length: 14 amino acids. Here the CDR3 reads CSVDRGMNTGELFF. In DNA, the CDR3 is TGCAGCGTGGACCGGGGGATGAACACCGGGGAGCTGTTTTTT.

The chain is built from TRBV6-5 and TRBJ2-5, with TRBD2 as a possible D gene (6 bases). Trimming took 7 bases from V and 1 from J, leaving 13 bases between them. The CDR3 contains 14 residues. The germline V gene has CDR1 MNHEY and CDR2 SVGAGI. In DNA, the CDR3 is TGTGCCAGCATGACGGGGGAGACCCAAGAGACCCAGTACTTC. Translation gives CASMTGETQETQYF.

This rearrangement joins TRBV29-1 to TRBJ2-3, with D perhaps TRBD1 (5 bases). Trimming stripped 5 bases from V and 3 bases from J, with 18 bases between. Per germline, CDR1 SQVTM and CDR2 ANQGSEA. There are 15 residues in the CDR3. The CDR3 region has the DNA TGCAGCGTTCGACCCACAGGTGAAATTACAGATACGCAGTATTTT. Translated, it gives CSVRPTGEITDTQYF.

This chain links TRBV5-1 with TRBJ1-6; D unclear. CDR3 length: 15 amino acids. V dropped 7 bases and J dropped 1 base, with 12 bases sitting between them. Germline-derived CDR1 and CDR2 are SGHRS and YFSETQ. The CDR3 spells CASGTRKSYNSPLHF. In nucleotides, the CDR3 is TGCGCCAGCGGAACCAGGAAATCCTATAATTCACCCCTCCACTTT.

V gene TRBV9 combines with J gene TRBJ2-3; 9 bases map to TRBD2. With 4 bases clipped from V and 4 bases from J, the junction kept 13 bases outside the gene matches. Germline CDR1 SGDLS, CDR2 YYNGEE. The length of the CDR3 is 17 residues. For the CDR3, the DNA is TGTGCCAGCAGCCTTACCCGCGGGGGGGCCGAGGCAGATACGCAGTATTTT. As protein: CASSLTRGGAEADTQYF.

The chain recombines TRBV19 with TRBJ1-5; 10 nucleotides line up with TRBD1. CDR1 and CDR2 (germline): LNHDA, SQIVND (reference sequence). The CDR3 extends over 17 amino acids. The V gene end was trimmed by 5 bases and the J gene end by 1 base; junction bases not matched to a gene: 8. CDR3 nucleotides: TGTGCCAGTAGTCCTGGACAGGGGGGTAGGAGCAATCAGCCCCAGCATTTT. Residues: CASSPGQGGRSNQPQHF.

In the case of this clone: Other DNA sequences in the same sample also yield this CDR3. This chain connects TRBV5-1 to TRBJ2-7; no reliable D call. V was pared by 1 base and J by 0 bases, with 8 bases between. The V gene's germline CDR1 is SGHRS and CDR2 YFSETQ. The CDR3 is 14 residues long. This CDR3 is CASSLSGLSYEQYF. CDR3 DNA sequence: TGCGCCAGCAGCTTGTCCGGGCTCTCCTACGAGCAGTACTTC.

The CDR3 loop reads CAIAQGVWETQYF. The CDR3, as DNA: TGTGCCATCGCCCAGGGTGTTTGGGAGACCCAGTACTTC. The rearrangement joins TRBV10-3 to TRBJ2-5, with TRBD1 as a possible D gene (5 bases). The CDR3 extends over 13 amino acids. V was cut by 8 bases and J by 5 bases, with 15 bases left in between. Looked up from germline, CDR1 is ENHRY and CDR2 is SYGVKD.

V is TRBV11-3 and J is TRBJ2-2; 11 bases are a match to TRBD1. With V trimmed by 4 bases and J by 8 bases, 12 bases remained unmatched. The CDR3 length is 17 residues. Germline V gene sequence: CDR1 SGHNT, CDR2 YENEEA. The CDR3 reads CASSSLPDRGLPGELFF. CDR3 nucleotides: TGTGCCAGCAGCTCTCTACCGGACAGGGGGCTCCCAGGGGAGCTGTTTTTT.

The chain carries TRBV28 and TRBJ2-5; the match to TRBD1 covers 7 bases. V shed 5 bases and J 0 bases; nucleotides not matched to a gene: 3. CDR1 and CDR2 (germline): MDHEN, SYDVKM. This CDR3 is built from 14 residues. This CDR3 is CASSPGTDQETQYF. The CDR3 bases are TGTGCCAGCAGTCCAGGGACAGACCAAGAGACCCAGTACTTC.

V usage is TRBV14 and J usage is TRBJ2-3; unclear D gene. This CDR3 contains 14 residues. Germline lookup yields CDR1 SGHDN and CDR2 FVKESK. V lost 1 base, J lost 6 bases, and 11 bases lay in between. CDR3 DNA: TGTGCCAGCAGCCAAGGGTATATAACGGATACGCAGTATTTT. Translated: CASSQGYITDTQYF. The entire variable domain, with the rest obtained from reference TRBV14 and TRBJ2-3, is as follows: EAGVTQFPSHSVIEKGQTVTLRCDPISGHDNLYWYRRVMGKEIKFLLHFVKESKQDESGMPNNRFLAERTGGTYSTLKVQPAELEDSGVYFCASSQGYITDTQYFGPGTRLTVL.

V usage is TRBV2 and J usage is TRBJ1-3; 9 bases map to TRBD1. CDR3 size: 16 residues. The V segment lost 4 bases and the J segment 4 bases; nucleotides outside the gene matches: 8. Germline assignment: CDR1 SNHLY and CDR2 FYNNEI. The CDR3 reads CASSGDRVVPGNTIYF. DNA of the CDR3: TGTGCCAGCAGTGGGGACAGGGTTGTTCCCGGAAACACCATATATTTT.

J is TRBJ1-4 and V is TRBV4-1, with 8 bases matching TRBD1. Germline V gene data show CDR1 as MGHRA and CDR2 as YSYEKL. CDR3 length: 16 amino acids. V lost 4 bases to trimming and J lost 3 bases; unmatched junction nucleotides: 7. The chain's CDR3 is CASSRFQGAPNEKLFF. CDR3 sequence (DNA): TGCGCCAGCAGCCGGTTTCAGGGGGCGCCTAATGAAAAACTGTTTTTT.

This rearrangement joins TRBV4-3 to TRBJ2-3; 9 bases fit TRBD1. Trimming removed 3 bases from V and 7 bases from J; junction bases left unmatched: 8. This CDR3 comprises 15 residues. CDR1 is LGHNA and CDR2 is YSLEER in the germline V gene. The CDR3 is CASSQAGTGPNTQYF. The CDR3 region has the DNA TGCGCCAGCAGCCAGGCCGGGACAGGGCCCAATACGCAGTATTTT.

The chain combines TRBV12-5 with TRBJ2-2, with D uncertain. Trimming removed 2 bases from V and 5 bases from J, with 6 bases in between. Germline loops: CDR1 LGHNT, CDR2 FRNRAP. The CDR3 sequence is 13 residues long. DNA of the CDR3: TGTGCTAGTGGTTTGATGGGGACCGGGGAGCTGTTTTTT. Its translation: CASGLMGTGELFF.

This clone was observed a few times. The chain is built from TRBV30 and TRBJ1-5; TRBD1 aligns across 9 bases. After removal of 4 bases from V and 2 bases from J, the junction contained 6 bases not matched to a gene. In germline, CDR1 is GTSNPN, CDR2 SVGIG (reference sequence). This CDR3 is 15 amino acids long. CDR3 coding DNA: TGTGCCTGGACCTCAGGACAGGGGCGCAATCAGCCCCAGCATTTT. Translating it yields CAWTSGQGRNQPQHF. The entire variable domain, with the rest obtained from reference TRBV30 and TRBJ1-5, is as follows: SQTIHQWPATLVQPVGSPLSLECTVEGTSNPNLYWYRQAAGRGLQLLFYSVGIGQISSEVPQNLSASRPQDRQFILSSKKLLLSDSGFYLCAWTSGQGRNQPQHFGDGTRLSIL.

The table lists this clone with a few counts. The V gene is TRBV7-2, the J gene TRBJ2-7, with D possibly called TRBD1 or TRBD2 (5 bases each). In germline, CDR1 is SGHTA, CDR2 FQGNSA. There are 15 residues in the CDR3. Trimming took off 5 bases at V and 2 bases at J, with 16 bases between the two ends. CDR3 nucleotides: TGTGCCAGCAGCGAGGGGCATGGCGGAGCCTACGAGCAGTACTTC. Its translation is CASSEGHGGAYEQYF. The entire variable domain, with the rest obtained from reference TRBV7-2 and TRBJ2-7, is as follows: GAGVSQSPSNKVTEKGKDVELRCDPISGHTALYWYRQSLGQGLEFLIYFQGNSAPDKSGLPSDRFSAERTGGSVSTLTIQRTQQEDSAVYLCASSEGHGGAYEQYFGPGTRLTVT.

This chain links TRBV11-3 with TRBJ1-1; D remains unclear. CDR3 length equals 13 residues. The germline V gene has CDR1 SGHNT and CDR2 YENEEA. The V gene lost 3 bases and the J gene lost 1 base, with 6 bases spanning the gap. The CDR3 DNA follows: TGTGCCAGCAGCTTCGCAGAGAACACTGAAGCTTTCTTT. Protein product: CASSFAENTEAFF.

This chain connects TRBV10-2 to TRBJ1-4; 7 bases match TRBD1. Losses at the gene ends were 8 bases for V and 0 bases for J; bases not matched to a gene: 6. This CDR3 region has 15 residues. Germline CDR1 is WSHSY and CDR2 is SAAADI. The CDR3 nucleotides are TGCGCCAGCGGCGAGGGGGCAGCAACTAATGAAAAACTGTTTTTT. Its translation: CASGEGAATNEKLFF.